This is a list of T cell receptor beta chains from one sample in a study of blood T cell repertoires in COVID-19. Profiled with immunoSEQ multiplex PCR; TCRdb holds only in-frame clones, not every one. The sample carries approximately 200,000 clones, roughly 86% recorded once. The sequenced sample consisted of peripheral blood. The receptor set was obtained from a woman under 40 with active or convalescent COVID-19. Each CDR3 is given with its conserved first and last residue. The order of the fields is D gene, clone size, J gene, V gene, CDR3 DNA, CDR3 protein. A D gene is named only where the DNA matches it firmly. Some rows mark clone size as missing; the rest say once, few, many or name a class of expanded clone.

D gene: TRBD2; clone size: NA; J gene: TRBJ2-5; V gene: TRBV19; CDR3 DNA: TGTGCCAGTAGTATCTCTGGGACTAGCGGGGGGGTCCAAGAGACCCAGTACTTC; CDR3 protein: CASSISGTSGGVQETQYF
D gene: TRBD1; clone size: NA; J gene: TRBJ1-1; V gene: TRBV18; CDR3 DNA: TGTGCCAGCTCACCAGGGACAGGGGGCATCGGAGCTTTCTTT; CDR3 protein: CASSPGTGGIGAFF
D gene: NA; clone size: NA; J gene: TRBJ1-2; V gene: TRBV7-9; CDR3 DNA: TGTGCCAGCAGCTTAGCCTCAGGGCAGGCTGGCTACACCTTC; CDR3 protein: CASSLASGQAGYTF
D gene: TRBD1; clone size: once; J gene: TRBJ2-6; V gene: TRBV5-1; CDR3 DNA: TGCGCCAGCAGCCCGTCCGGACAGGCCTCTGGGGCCAACGTCCTGACTTTC; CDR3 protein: CASSPSGQASGANVLTF
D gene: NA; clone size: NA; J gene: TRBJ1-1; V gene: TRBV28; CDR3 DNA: TGTGCCAGCAGTTTGTTAAAGAACACTGAAGCTTTCTTT; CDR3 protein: CASSLLKNTEAFF
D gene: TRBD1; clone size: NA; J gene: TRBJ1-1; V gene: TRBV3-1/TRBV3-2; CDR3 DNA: TGTGCCAGCAGCGAAGCGGGACAGGGGAACACTGAAGCTTTCTTT; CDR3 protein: CASSEAGQGNTEAFF
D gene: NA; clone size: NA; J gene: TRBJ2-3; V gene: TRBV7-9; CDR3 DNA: TGTGCCAGCAGCCACCGGGACTCCACGCAGTATTTT; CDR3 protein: CASSHRDSTQYF
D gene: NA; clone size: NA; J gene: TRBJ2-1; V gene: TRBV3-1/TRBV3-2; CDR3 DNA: TGTGCCAGCAGCCAAGGTGGAGTAGCGGCTAACCCAATATACAATGAGCAGTTCTTC; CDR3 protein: CASSQGGVAANPIYNEQFF
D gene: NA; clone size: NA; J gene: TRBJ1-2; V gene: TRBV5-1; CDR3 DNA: TGCGCCAGCAGCTTGGCAGGGGACTATGGCTACACCTTC; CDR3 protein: CASSLAGDYGYTF
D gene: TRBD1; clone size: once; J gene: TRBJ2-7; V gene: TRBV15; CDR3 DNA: TGTGCCACCAGCAGGGCTCAGACAGGGGGTTCCTACGAGCAGTACTTC; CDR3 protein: CATSRAQTGGSYEQYF
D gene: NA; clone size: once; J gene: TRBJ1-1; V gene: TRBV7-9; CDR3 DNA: TGTGCCAGCAGCTCCCAACCTCGGGGTGAAGCTTTCTTT; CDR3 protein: CASSSQPRGEAFF
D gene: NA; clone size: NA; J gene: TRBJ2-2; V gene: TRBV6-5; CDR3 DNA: TGTGCCAGCAGTTGGCAGGGGAAAGCCGGGGAGCTGTTTTTT; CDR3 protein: CASSWQGKAGELFF
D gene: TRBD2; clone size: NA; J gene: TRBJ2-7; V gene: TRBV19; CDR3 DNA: TGTGCCAGTACCCGAGCCCTAGCGGGAGGATCTTACGAGCAGTACTTC; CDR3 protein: CASTRALAGGSYEQYF
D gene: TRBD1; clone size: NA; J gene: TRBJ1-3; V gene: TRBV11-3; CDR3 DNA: TGTGCCAGCAGCTTGGGACAGGGCTCTGGAAACACCATATATTTT; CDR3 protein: CASSLGQGSGNTIYF
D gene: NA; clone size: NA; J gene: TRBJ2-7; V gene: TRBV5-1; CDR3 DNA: TGCGCCAGCAGCTTGGGGACGAGGGACTTCTCCTACGAGCAGTACTTC; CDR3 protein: CASSLGTRDFSYEQYF
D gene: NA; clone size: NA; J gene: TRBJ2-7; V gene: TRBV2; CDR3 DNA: TGTGCCTGCCGGGGATACCCCTCCTACGAGCAGTACTTC; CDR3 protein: CACRGYPSYEQYF
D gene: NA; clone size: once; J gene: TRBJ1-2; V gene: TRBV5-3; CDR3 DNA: TGTGCCAGAAGCTTGGGGGCAGGCCTCCTCTATGGCTACACCTTC; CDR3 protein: CARSLGAGLLYGYTF
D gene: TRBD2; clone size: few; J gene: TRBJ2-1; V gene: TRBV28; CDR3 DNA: TGTGCCAGCAGTTTAATTCTAGCGGATAGCTCCTACAATGAGCAGTTCTTC; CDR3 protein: CASSLILADSSYNEQFF
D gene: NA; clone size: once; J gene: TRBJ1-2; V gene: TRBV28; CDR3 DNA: TGTGCCAGCAGAGTCGGGACACCGTATGGCTACACCTTC; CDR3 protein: CASRVGTPYGYTF
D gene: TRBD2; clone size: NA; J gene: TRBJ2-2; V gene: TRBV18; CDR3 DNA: TGTGCCAGCTCACCACCCGTTGTTTCTAGCGGGGCATCCGGGGAGCTGTTTTTT; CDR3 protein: CASSPPVVSSGASGELFF
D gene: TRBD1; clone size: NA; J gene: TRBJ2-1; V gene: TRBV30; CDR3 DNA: TGTGCCTGGAGTGTGGACAGGGGAAGGTACAATGAGCAGTTCTTC; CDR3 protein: CAWSVDRGRYNEQFF
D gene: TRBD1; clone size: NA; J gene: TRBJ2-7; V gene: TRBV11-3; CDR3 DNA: TGTGCCAGCAGCGGGGGACAGGGGAACGAGCAGTACTTC; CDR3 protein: CASSGGQGNEQYF
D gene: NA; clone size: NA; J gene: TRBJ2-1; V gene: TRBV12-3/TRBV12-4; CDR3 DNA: TGTGCCAGCAGTTTAAGCAGGAATGAGCAGTTCTTC; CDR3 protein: CASSLSRNEQFF
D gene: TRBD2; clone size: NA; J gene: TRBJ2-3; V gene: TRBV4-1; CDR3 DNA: TGCGCCAGCAGCCAAGAGACTAGCGAGGATACGCAGTATTTT; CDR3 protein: CASSQETSEDTQYF
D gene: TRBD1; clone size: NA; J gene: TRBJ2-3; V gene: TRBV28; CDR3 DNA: TGTGCCAGCAGTGACAGGGCGCTAGATACGCAGTATTTT; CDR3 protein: CASSDRALDTQYF
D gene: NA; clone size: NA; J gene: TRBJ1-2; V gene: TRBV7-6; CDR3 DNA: TGTGCCAGCAGCTTAAATGGGTACAGGGTTAACTATGGCTACACCTTC; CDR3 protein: CASSLNGYRVNYGYTF
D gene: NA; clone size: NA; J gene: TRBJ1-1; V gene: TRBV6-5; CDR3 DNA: TGTGCCAGCAGTTACCGAGCTGGGGGCGCAGACACTGAAGCTTTCTTT; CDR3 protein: CASSYRAGGADTEAFF
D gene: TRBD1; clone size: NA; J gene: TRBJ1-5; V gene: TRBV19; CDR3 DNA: TGTGCCAGTAGTAGTGACAGGGGTCTCACGCCCCAGCATTTT; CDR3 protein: CASSSDRGLTPQHF
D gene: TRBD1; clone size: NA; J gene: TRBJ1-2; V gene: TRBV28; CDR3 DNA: TGTGCCAGCAGTCCACTTCGAGGACAGGGGTATAACTATGGCTACACCTTC; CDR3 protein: CASSPLRGQGYNYGYTF
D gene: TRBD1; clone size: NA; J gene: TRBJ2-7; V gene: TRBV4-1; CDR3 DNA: TGCGCCAGCAGCCCCGGGACAGAATTTACCTACGAGCAGTACTTC; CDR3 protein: CASSPGTEFTYEQYF
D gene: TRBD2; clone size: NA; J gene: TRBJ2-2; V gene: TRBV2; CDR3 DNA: TGTGCCAGCAGGTTGCTAGCGGGGCACACCGGGGAGCTGTTTTTT; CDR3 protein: CASRLLAGHTGELFF
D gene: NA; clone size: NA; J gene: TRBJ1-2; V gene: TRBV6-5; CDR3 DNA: TGTGCCAGCAGGGCCAATACCCTTCGTCAGGGCTACACCTTC; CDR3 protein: CASRANTLRQGYTF
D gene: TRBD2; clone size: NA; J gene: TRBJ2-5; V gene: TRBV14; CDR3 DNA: TGTGCCAGCAGCCCCGAGTTAGGACTAGCGATTCCAGAGACCCAGTACTTC; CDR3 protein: CASSPELGLAIPETQYF
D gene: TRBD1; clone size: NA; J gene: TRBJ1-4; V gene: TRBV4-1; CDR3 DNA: TGCGCCAGCAGCCTACCGGGACAGACTAATGAAAAACTGTTTTTT; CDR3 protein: CASSLPGQTNEKLFF
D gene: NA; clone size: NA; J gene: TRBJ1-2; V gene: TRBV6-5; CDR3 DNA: TGTGCCAGCAGTCTGTCCGCAGGGGTATATGGCTACACCTTC; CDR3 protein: CASSLSAGVYGYTF
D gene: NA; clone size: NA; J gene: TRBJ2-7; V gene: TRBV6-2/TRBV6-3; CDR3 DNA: TGTGCCAGCAGTTACTCGAAGTTGCGGGGCGACGAGCAGTACTTC; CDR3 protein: CASSYSKLRGDEQYF
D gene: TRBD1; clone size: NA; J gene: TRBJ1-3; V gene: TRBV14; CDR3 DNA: TGTGCCAGCAGCCAACAGGGGGCTTGGGGAAACACCATATATTTT; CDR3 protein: CASSQQGAWGNTIYF
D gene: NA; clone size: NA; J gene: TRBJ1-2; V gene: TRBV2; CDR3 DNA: TGTGCCAGCAGTGGGAGGTCTGTAGGGATCATCTTCACCTTC; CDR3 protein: CASSGRSVGIIFTF
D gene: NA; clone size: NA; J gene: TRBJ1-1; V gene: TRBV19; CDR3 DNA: TGTGCCAGTAGTATGGGGAGGAGCACTGAAGCTTTCTTT; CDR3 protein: CASSMGRSTEAFF
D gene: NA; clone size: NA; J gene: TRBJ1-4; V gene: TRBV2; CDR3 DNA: TGTGCCAGCAGTGAAGTCCGGGGTTGGGGGCCTAATGAAAAACTGTTTTTT; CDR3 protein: CASSEVRGWGPNEKLFF
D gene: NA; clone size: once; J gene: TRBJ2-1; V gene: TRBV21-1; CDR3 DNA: TGTGCCAGCAGCAAACAGGCCGTCAGGGGCGGTCACAATGAGCAGTTCTTC; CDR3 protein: CASSKQAVRGGHNEQFF
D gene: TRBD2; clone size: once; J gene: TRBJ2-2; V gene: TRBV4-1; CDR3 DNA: TGCGCCAGCAACCCCGACACCTTACTAGCGGGAAGCCCCGGGGAGCTGTTTTTT; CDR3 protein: CASNPDTLLAGSPGELFF
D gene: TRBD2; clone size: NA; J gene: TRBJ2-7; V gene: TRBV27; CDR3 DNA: TGTGCCAGCTCCCCATTCGGGGGGTCATACGAGCAGTACTTC; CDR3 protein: CASSPFGGSYEQYF
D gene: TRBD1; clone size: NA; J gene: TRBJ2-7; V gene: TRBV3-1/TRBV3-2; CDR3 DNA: TGTGCCAGCAGCCCCTTAGTAGGGACAGGCGAGCAGTACTTC; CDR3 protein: CASSPLVGTGEQYF